The 8 T cell receptor beta chains listed next were all sequenced from one sample in a study of T cell repertoires in cytomegalovirus infection. TCRdb re-called the reads through MiXCR, storing one row per CDR3 protein. The sample lists more than 90,000 distinct CDR3 sequences, 10% seen once, with 31% in the top ten. These receptors lack a known antigen. Sequenced material: PBMCs, sequenced either directly or after in vitro stimulation (not recorded which). Receptors were obtained from a human donor in good health (CMV status not recorded). Some clones in this sample may be carry-over from other donors' samples.

The chain is built from TRBV19 and TRBJ2-1; D ambiguous. The CDR3 has 16 residues. With 1 base removed from V and 2 bases from J, the gap between germline ends came to 12 bases. The germline CDR1 and CDR2 sequences are LNHDA and SQIVND (reference sequence). The CDR3 spells CASSIGSTRPYNEQFF. Written as DNA, the CDR3 is TGTGCCAGTAGTATAGGATCGACGCGGCCCTACAATGAGCAGTTCTTC. The whole variable domain, remainder taken from reference TRBV19 and TRBJ2-1, is DGGITQSPKYLFRKEGQNVTLSCEQNLNHDAMYWYRQDPGQGLRLIYYSQIVNDFQKGDIAEGYSVSREKKESFPLTVTSAQKNPTAFYLCASSIGSTRPYNEQFFGPGTRLTVL.

This chain connects TRBV10-3 to TRBJ1-3; D call uncertain. The V end was cut by 6 bases, the J end by 0 bases, with 6 bases between. The CDR3 has 13 residues. The germline V gene has CDR1 ENHRY and CDR2 SYGVKD. The CDR3 bases are TGTGCCATCAGGGGATCCTCTGGAAACACCATATATTTT. Protein sequence: CAIRGSSGNTIYF.

This clonotype has at least ten counts. The chain combines TRBV6-2 or TRBV6-3 with TRBJ2-2; D is ambiguous. The CDR3 loop spans 15 amino acids. V lost 7 bases and J 4 bases, leaving 16 bases between the germline ends. CDR1 is MNHEY, CDR2 SVGEGT, per germline. CDR3 in amino acids: CASTPTPSSTGELFF. The CDR3 coding sequence is TGTGCCAGCACTCCAACTCCCTCCAGCACCGGGGAGCTGTTTTTT.

This clonotype was counted many times. The J gene is TRBJ1-1, the V gene TRBV6-2 or TRBV6-3; D remains unclear. CDR1 MNHEY and CDR2 SVGEGT come from the germline V gene. The CDR3 is made up of 12 amino acids. The germline V and J ends were trimmed by 7 bases and 4 bases, with 10 bases remaining between them. The CDR3 nucleotides read TGTGCCAGCACCCTCGGAGGCACTGAAGCTTTCTTT. It codes for CASTLGGTEAFF.

This clonotype was observed at least ten times. The V and J genes are TRBV28 and TRBJ2-2; a weak D match, TRBD2 (5 bases). V lost 3 bases, J lost 3 bases, and 8 bases lay in between. This CDR3 region has 14 residues. Germline values: CDR1 MDHEN, CDR2 SYDVKM. The CDR3 DNA is TGTGCCAGCAGTTTTCGGCGGGACACCGGGGAGCTGTTTTTT. It specifies CASSFRRDTGELFF.

In its sample, this clonotype was seen a few times. The rearrangement links TRBV29-1 to TRBJ1-1; 8 bases fit TRBD1. This CDR3 contains 14 residues. Trimming removed 7 bases from V and 11 bases from J; junction bases left unmatched: 18. From germline, CDR1 is SQVTM and CDR2 ANQGSEA. In DNA, the CDR3 is TGCAGCGGGGATGGACAGGGCTCCTCGGGTATGGCTTTCTTT. Residues: CSGDGQGSSGMAFF.

Only a few counts were recorded for this clonotype. This chain joins TRBV19 and TRBJ2-2; 12 nucleotides align to TRBD2. V shed 10 bases and J 6 bases; nucleotides not matched to a gene: 9. The germline V gene has CDR1 LNHDA and CDR2 SQIVND (reference sequence). This CDR3 is 15 amino acids long. The CDR3 DNA follows: TGTGCCACCACGACTAGCGGGAGTGTCCCCGGGGAGCTGTTTTTT. Translation gives CATTTSGSVPGELFF.

This clonotype was picked up many times. The rearrangement joins TRBV12-3 or TRBV12-4 to TRBJ2-3, with 10 bases aligning to TRBD2. This CDR3 region has 15 residues. The junction had 1 base not matched to a gene; V was cut back by 3 bases and J by 1 base. The CDR3 loop reads CASSFLAGGTDTQYF. For the CDR3, the DNA is TGTGCCAGCAGTTTTCTAGCGGGGGGCACAGATACGCAGTATTTT.